The 31 T cell receptor beta chains below come from one sample, sequenced in a study of blood T cell repertoires in COVID-19. Only in-frame clones appear in the TCRdb table, and some are missing; sequencing was by immunoSEQ multiplex PCR. The data show about 160,000 clones, 85% seen once. Sequenced input: peripheral blood. Receptors were obtained from a human donor with acute or convalescent COVID-19. The donor label of this sample is uncertain.

The genes are TRBV5-1 and TRBJ1-5; TRBD1 matches at 7 bases. This CDR3 has 15 amino acids. V lost 5 bases, J lost 0 bases, and 5 bases stayed unmatched. The germline gives CDR1 SGHRS, CDR2 YFSETQ. CDR3 nucleotides: TGCGCCAGCAGTCGACAGGGCGATAGCAATCAGCCCCAGCATTTT. Its protein is CASSRQGDSNQPQHF. The full variable domain, its missing parts supplied by reference TRBV5-1 and TRBJ1-5, is KAGVTQTPRYLIKTRGQQVTLSCSPISGHRSVSWYQQTPGQGLQFLFEYFSETQRNKGNFPGRFSGRQFSNSRSEMNVSTLELGDSALYLCASSRQGDSNQPQHFGDGTRLSIL.

The genes are TRBV10-1 and TRBJ1-2, with 10 bases fitting TRBD1. After removal of 4 bases from V and 7 bases from J, the junction contained 6 bases not matched to a gene. Germline assignment: CDR1 WNHNN and CDR2 SYGVQD (reference sequence). The CDR3 is 14 residues long. The DNA for the CDR3 is TGCGCCAGCAGTGCTGGGGACAGGGGAGCTGGCTACACCTTC. Translating it yields CASSAGDRGAGYTF.

The chain uses TRBV3-1 (or the pseudogene TRBV3-2) and TRBJ1-4; D not resolved. Trimming shortened V by 0 bases and J by 10 bases, and 21 bases separated the two germline ends. This CDR3 has 17 residues. Germline CDR1 reads LGHDT; CDR2 reads YNNKEL (reference sequence). CDR3 nucleotides: TGTGCCAGCAGCCAAGAACAGAGGGCCCAAAAGAGCGGAAAACTGTTTTTT. Amino acid sequence: CASSQEQRAQKSGKLFF.

The chain joins TRBV28 to TRBJ2-7; 10 nucleotides line up with TRBD1. Germline CDR1 is MDHEN and CDR2 is SYDVKM. The CDR3 covers 19 residues. V gave up 6 bases and J gave up 1 base; unmatched junction bases: 18. CDR3 loop: CASSSSGGQGTSRSYEQYF. DNA for the CDR3: TGTGCCAGCAGCTCCTCGGGGGGACAGGGGACTTCAAGGTCCTACGAGCAGTACTTC.

The chain links TRBV5-1 to TRBJ2-3, with 12 bases aligning to TRBD1. Per germline, CDR1 SGHRS and CDR2 YFSETQ. Trimming removed 3 bases from V and 6 bases from J; junction bases left unmatched: 8. CDR3 length: 16 amino acids. This chain's CDR3 is CASSSTGTGGDDTQYF. CDR3 coding DNA: TGCGCCAGCAGCTCAACCGGGACAGGGGGCGATGATACGCAGTATTTT.

J is TRBJ1-3 and V is TRBV3-1 (or the pseudogene TRBV3-2), with D possibly matching TRBD1 (5 bases). Germline lookup yields CDR1 LGHDT and CDR2 YNNKEL (reference sequence). This CDR3 comprises 14 residues. The V gene lost 3 bases and the J gene lost 4 bases, with 10 bases spanning the gap. The CDR3 nucleotides are TGTGCCAGCAGCCACGTGCAGGGAGGAAACACCATATATTTT. Protein product: CASSHVQGGNTIYF.

This CDR3 reads CASSQSTGVVFF. DNA of the CDR3: TGCGCCAGCAGCCAGTCAACAGGGGTGGTGTTTTTT. The chain couples TRBV4-1 to TRBJ2-2; 7 positions match TRBD1. V was clipped by 3 bases and J by 15 bases; unmatched bases: 7. Per the germline V gene, CDR1 is MGHRA and CDR2 is YSYEKL. This CDR3 region has 12 residues.

The CDR3 protein is CASSQQENTEAFF. The CDR3 bases are TGCGCCAGCAGCCAGCAGGAGAACACTGAAGCTTTCTTT. The chain employs TRBV4-1 and TRBJ1-1; D is unresolved. Germline CDR1 and CDR2: MGHRA and YSYEKL. The V gene lost 3 bases and the J gene lost 1 base, with 6 bases spanning the gap. CDR3 size: 13 residues.

The rearrangement joins TRBV4-2 to TRBJ2-1; 8 bases line up with TRBD2. The CDR3 is 18 residues long. V shed 0 bases and J 4 bases; nucleotides not matched to a gene: 11. The germline V gene encodes CDR1 LGHNA and CDR2 YNFKEQ. The CDR3 region is CASSQDLFGGGAYNEQFF. CDR3 DNA sequence: TGTGCCAGCAGCCAAGATCTCTTCGGGGGGGGCGCGTACAATGAGCAGTTCTTC.

The chain employs TRBV2 and TRBJ2-3; 8 nucleotides align to TRBD2. This CDR3 region has 13 residues. V lost 5 bases, J lost 6 bases, and 4 bases stayed unmatched. Germline V gene sequence: CDR1 SNHLY, CDR2 FYNNEI. This CDR3 reads CASSFSGVDTQYF. The CDR3 coding sequence is TGTGCCAGCAGTTTTAGCGGGGTGGATACGCAGTATTTT.

The chain couples TRBV12-3 or TRBV12-4 to TRBJ1-5; no clear D gene. V dropped 3 bases and J dropped 3 bases, with 6 bases sitting between them. The CDR3 contains 13 residues. This CDR3 is CASSLAPNQPQHF. The DNA of the CDR3 is TGTGCCAGCAGTTTGGCCCCCAATCAGCCCCAGCATTTT.

This clone was seen once. The chain is built from TRBV7-2 and TRBJ1-1, with 8 positions matching TRBD1. The trim removed 4 bases at V and 2 bases at J, leaving 9 bases unmatched. The length of the CDR3 is 16 residues. CDR1 is SGHTA and CDR2 is FQGNSA in the germline V gene. The CDR3 region is CASSSPSAGGNTEAFF. DNA of the CDR3: TGTGCCAGCAGCTCTCCTTCGGCAGGGGGCAACACTGAAGCTTTCTTT.

The V and J genes are TRBV27 and TRBJ1-5; 9 bases line up with TRBD1. CDR1 MNHEY and CDR2 SMNVEV come from the germline V gene (reference sequence). This CDR3 is built from 15 residues. V was clipped by 7 bases and J by 5 bases; unmatched bases: 9. In DNA form, the CDR3 reads TGTGCCAGCATGAGAACGGGACAGGGCCATCAGCCCCAGCATTTT. This gives the protein CASMRTGQGHQPQHF.

The V and J genes are TRBV7-8 and TRBJ1-2; the match to TRBD1 covers 10 bases. V gave up 4 bases and J gave up 4 bases; unmatched junction bases: 9. This CDR3 has 16 amino acids. Germline lookup yields CDR1 SGHVS and CDR2 FQNEAQ. The CDR3 nucleotides read TGTGCCAGCAGCTATATTCCGGGACAGGGGACCTATGGCTACACCTTC. It yields the protein CASSYIPGQGTYGYTF.

The V and J genes are TRBV7-3 and TRBJ2-1, with D perhaps TRBD2 (6 bases). Looked up from germline, CDR1 is SGHTA and CDR2 is FQGTGA. Trimming stripped 5 bases from V and 0 bases from J, with 17 bases between. The length of the CDR3 is 17 residues. The CDR3 spells CASSLRGTLSSYNEQFF. CDR3 nucleotides: TGTGCCAGCAGCCTCCGGGGGACCCTAAGCTCCTACAATGAGCAGTTCTTC.

The gene calls are TRBV28 and TRBJ2-7, with D possibly being TRBD2 (5 bases). Germline values: CDR1 MDHEN, CDR2 SYDVKM. The CDR3 covers 14 residues. The ends were cut back, 3 bases at V and 0 bases at J, with 9 bases in the middle. The CDR3 region is CASSFLANSYEQYF. The CDR3 region has the DNA TGTGCCAGCAGTTTCTTAGCGAACTCCTACGAGCAGTACTTC.

The chain combines TRBV2 with TRBJ1-4; TRBD1 is a possible D gene (6 bases). Germline V gene lookup returns CDR1 SNHLY and CDR2 FYNNEI. Trimming removed 2 bases from V and 8 bases from J, with 9 bases in between. This CDR3 contains 13 residues. The CDR3 here is CASSEQGNEKLFF. The CDR3 region has the DNA TGTGCCAGCAGTGAACAGGGGAACGAAAAACTGTTTTTT.

The V gene is TRBV19, the J gene TRBJ1-1, with 7 bases lining up with TRBD1. Trimming cost V 6 bases and J 0 bases; bases outside gene matches: 7. CDR1 is LNHDA and CDR2 is SQIVND in the germline V gene (reference sequence). CDR3 length: 15 amino acids. In DNA form, the CDR3 reads TGTGCCAGTAGGGGACAGTCTTCCATGAACACTGAAGCTTTCTTT. It yields the protein CASRGQSSMNTEAFF.

V gene TRBV2 combines with J gene TRBJ1-1, with TRBD1 as a possible D gene (6 bases). This CDR3 spans 13 amino acids. Germline loops: CDR1 SNHLY, CDR2 FYNNEI. V lost 10 bases and J 1 base, leaving 13 bases between the germline ends. This CDR3 is CATRQDGNTEAFF. Here the CDR3 DNA reads TGTGCCACGAGACAGGACGGGAACACTGAAGCTTTCTTT.

The DNA of the CDR3 is TGTGCCAGCATAGAGGGACAGGGCACAGATACGCAGTATTTT. Translation gives CASIEGQGTDTQYF. This sequence joins TRBV9 and TRBJ2-3, with 8 positions matching TRBD1. The CDR3 length is 14 residues. Looked up from germline, CDR1 is SGDLS and CDR2 is YYNGEE. The J segment lost 1 base and the V segment lost 6 bases, leaving 4 bases of the junction unmatched.

The V gene is TRBV6-7, the J gene TRBJ2-3; 7 bases align to TRBD2. TRBV6-7 is labeled an ORF, and its function is uncertain. The trim removed 2 bases at V and 2 bases at J, leaving 13 bases unmatched. The CDR3 contains 18 residues. The CDR3 sequence: CASSYPGGTSPSTDTQYF. The CDR3 region has the DNA TGTGCCAGCAGTTACCCCGGGGGGACCTCCCCGTCCACAGATACGCAGTATTTT.

The rearrangement uses TRBV5-6 and TRBJ2-1; a possible D gene is TRBD2 (5 bases). Germline CDR1 reads SGHDT; CDR2 reads YYEEEE. V dropped 2 bases and J dropped 4 bases, with 13 bases sitting between them. CDR3 size: 15 residues. CDR3: CASSLFDPGYNEQFF. The CDR3 DNA reads as TGTGCCAGCAGCTTATTCGACCCGGGGTACAATGAGCAGTTCTTC.

The rearrangement uses TRBV30 and TRBJ2-2; a weak D match, TRBD2 (7 bases). The CDR3 totals 15 residues. Per the germline V gene, CDR1 is GTSNPN and CDR2 is SVGIG (reference sequence). V dropped 4 bases and J dropped 2 bases, with 14 bases sitting between them. CDR3 in DNA: TGTGCCTGGAATCCGGGGGGCAGAAACACCGGGGAGCTGTTTTTT. Protein product: CAWNPGGRNTGELFF. The complete variable domain, with remaining parts taken from reference TRBV30 and TRBJ2-2, reads SQTIHQWPATLVQPVGSPLSLECTVEGTSNPNLYWYRQAAGRGLQLLFYSVGIGQISSEVPQNLSASRPQDRQFILSSKKLLLSDSGFYLCAWNPGGRNTGELFFGEGSRLTVL.

The CDR3 DNA is TGTGCCAGCAGTGCTCGTGGGGGCGAATACCACGAGCAGTACTTC. Amino acid sequence: CASSARGGEYHEQYF. This chain connects TRBV27 to TRBJ2-7; perhaps TRBD1 as D (6 bases). This CDR3 region has 15 residues. CDR1 is MNHEY and CDR2 is SMNVEV in the germline V gene (reference sequence). Trimming pared 5 bases from V and 5 bases from J, leaving 19 bases between.

The chain uses TRBV15 and TRBJ2-5; TRBD2 matches at 10 bases. This CDR3 comprises 20 residues. CDR1 and CDR2 (germline): LNHNV, YYDKDF (reference sequence). Germline trimming cut 0 bases from V and 0 bases from J; bases unmatched to any gene: 13. Here the CDR3 reads CATSRDLGLAGAKYQETQYF. The CDR3 DNA reads as TGTGCCACCAGCAGAGATCTCGGGCTAGCGGGGGCTAAGTACCAAGAGACCCAGTACTTC.

The chain couples TRBV29-1 to TRBJ1-2; D is unresolved. Germline V gene data show CDR1 as SQVTM and CDR2 as ANQGSEA. V dropped 1 base and J dropped 4 bases, with 7 bases sitting between them. This CDR3 has 12 amino acids. The CDR3 nucleotides read TGCAGCGTTGAAGGAGGTGCCTATGGCTACACCTTC. This translates into CSVEGGAYGYTF.

The V gene is TRBV10-3, the J gene TRBJ1-6; tentatively, D is TRBD1 (5 bases). With 7 bases removed from V and 7 bases from J, the gap between germline ends came to 8 bases. The germline V gene has CDR1 ENHRY and CDR2 SYGVKD. This CDR3 is built from 12 residues. CDR3 sequence (DNA): TGTGCCATCAATTCAGGGAATTCACCCCTCCACTTT. Residues: CAINSGNSPLHF.

This clone was seen only a few times. The chain uses TRBV3-1 (or the pseudogene TRBV3-2) and TRBJ2-7; D is undetermined. CDR3 length: 13 amino acids. Trimming shortened V by 1 base and J by 3 bases, and 7 bases separated the two germline ends. CDR1 LGHDT and CDR2 YNNKEL come from the germline V gene (reference sequence). The CDR3 reads CASSQVEHYEQYF. CDR3 sequence (DNA): TGTGCCAGCAGCCAAGTCGAGCACTACGAGCAGTACTTC.

This clone was recorded only once. V and J are TRBV6-5 and TRBJ1-2; D gene uncertain. Germline lookup yields CDR1 MNHEY and CDR2 SVGAGI. This CDR3 region has 14 residues. The V end lost 7 bases, the J end lost 6 bases, and 18 bases lay between the germline ends. CDR3 region: CASTLRGRLDGYTF. In nucleotides, the CDR3 is TGTGCCAGCACCTTGAGAGGGAGGCTCGATGGCTACACCTTC.

In this sample, this clone turned up once. The J gene is TRBJ1-2, the V gene TRBV27, with 8 bases matching TRBD1. Germline V gives CDR1 MNHEY, CDR2 SMNVEV (reference sequence). This CDR3 region has 14 residues. V lost 5 bases, J lost 8 bases, and 10 bases stayed unmatched. CDR3 bases: TGTGCCAGCAGTCTCGCCGGACAGGGCTGGGGCTACACCTTC. It is translated as CASSLAGQGWGYTF.

The V call is TRBV18, the J call TRBJ1-5, with 8 bases that match TRBD1. Germline CDR1 KGHSH, CDR2 LQKENI. This CDR3 region has 15 residues. V shed 4 bases and J 3 bases; nucleotides not matched to a gene: 5. The CDR3 region has the DNA TGTGCCAGCTCACGGGGACAGGCAATCAATCAGCCCCAGCATTTT. It codes for CASSRGQAINQPQHF.